A selection of T cell receptor beta chains follows, all from one sample in a study of lymphopenia after photon versus proton radiotherapy. Measured with immunoSEQ multiplex PCR; TCRdb has only the in-frame clones, and not every one. The data show tens of thousands of clones, about nine tenths seen once. The material sequenced was peripheral blood, taken from a patient treated with proton-based radiotherapy. The receptors originated from an elderly man with esophageal cancer. Each CDR3 is given with its conserved first and last residue. D genes are given only for firm matches. The size of a clone is reported for some rows only, either as once, few or many, or as a class for expanded clones.

>.|TRBD1|TRBJ1-5|TRBV30
CAWSGPTGTAFMLPQHF
TGTGCCTGGAGTGGGCCCACCGGGACAGCCTTTATGCTCCCCCAGCATTTT
>once|TRBD2|TRBJ2-1|TRBV5-8
CASSPPSPLARGNEQFF
TGTGCCAGCAGCCCGCCATCGCCACTAGCGAGGGGCAATGAGCAGTTCTTC
>.|.|TRBJ1-2|TRBV9
CASSAEGEIAPNYDYTF
TGTGCCAGCAGCGCCGAGGGAGAGATAGCGCCTAACTATGACTACACCTTC
>.|TRBD1|TRBJ1-2|TRBV5-6
CASSPGFTGGTSGGYTF
TGTGCCAGCAGCCCCGGGTTCACAGGGGGCACTTCGGGTGGCTACACCTTC
>.|.|TRBJ1-2|TRBV27
CASRLAGGLYTF
TGTGCCAGCAGACTGGCAGGCGGTCTCTACACCTTC
>few|TRBD1|TRBJ1-2|TRBV7-2
CASSLGGTGGYGYTF
TGTGCCAGCAGCTTAGGAGGGACAGGGGGCTATGGCTACACCTTC
>.|TRBD2|TRBJ2-1|TRBV19
CASSAASGTYNEQFF
TGTGCCAGTAGTGCTGCTAGCGGGACTTACAATGAGCAGTTCTTC
>.|.|TRBJ2-1|TRBV7-8
CAVRGYNEQFF
TGTGCCGTCAGGGGCTACAATGAGCAGTTCTTC
>.|.|TRBJ2-5|TRBV7-3
CASSKTLQETQYF
TGTGCCAGCAGCAAAACCTTACAAGAGACCCAGTACTTC
>.|TRBD1|TRBJ2-7|TRBV6-1
CASERDRVSYEQYF
TGTGCCAGCGAAAGGGACAGGGTGAGCTACGAGCAGTACTTC
>.|.|TRBJ2-3|TRBV27
CASRGHDTDTQYF
TGTGCCAGTCGCGGCCACGACACAGATACGCAGTATTTT
>.|.|TRBJ1-6|TRBV4-3
CASSPTRVANSPLHF
TGCGCCAGCAGCCCCACCCGGGTCGCGAATTCACCCCTCCACTTT
>.|TRBD2|TRBJ2-1|TRBV5-4
CASSIGLAGGTSSYNEQFF
TGTGCCAGCAGCATTGGACTAGCGGGAGGTACTAGCTCCTACAATGAGCAGTTCTTC
>.|.|TRBJ2-3|TRBV18
CASSPTPVSTDTQYF
TGTGCCAGCTCACCTACGCCAGTGTCGACAGATACGCAGTATTTT
>.|.|TRBJ2-7|TRBV18
CASSPGSDEQYF
TGTGCCAGCTCTCCCGGAAGTGACGAGCAGTACTTC
>once|.|TRBJ2-7|TRBV4-3
CASSQAPGYEQYF
TGCGCCAGCAGCCAAGCCCCTGGGTACGAGCAGTACTTC
>.|.|TRBJ2-5|TRBV10-3
CAISPGLGQETQYF
TGTGCCATCAGTCCGGGGCTGGGGCAAGAGACCCAGTACTTC
>.|.|TRBJ1-1|TRBV5-4
CASSLGTVILEDTEAFF
TGTGCCAGCAGCTTGGGGACAGTTATTTTGGAAGACACTGAAGCTTTCTTT
>.|TRBD1|TRBJ2-7|TRBV15
CATSRDPPYYGTGNYEQYF
TGTGCCACCAGCAGAGACCCCCCTTATTACGGGACAGGGAACTACGAGCAGTACTTC
>.|.|TRBJ2-1|TRBV7-9
CASSLVGQGKFF
TGTGCCAGCAGCTTAGTCGGGCAGGGAAAGTTCTTC
>.|.|TRBJ2-6|TRBV4-1
CASSQDFEGAGANVLTF
TGCGCCAGCAGCCAAGACTTTGAGGGAGCTGGGGCCAACGTCCTGACTTTC
>.|TRBD2|TRBJ2-5|TRBV30
CAWSVTGTSVYETQYF
TGTGCCTGGAGTGTAACCGGGACTAGTGTCTATGAGACCCAGTACTTC
>once|TRBD1|TRBJ2-1|TRBV7-2
CASSSLDRRHNEQFF
TGTGCCAGCAGCTCCCTGGACAGGCGTCACAATGAGCAGTTCTTC
>.|.|TRBJ2-7|TRBV7-6
CASSLRGYEQYF
TGTGCCAGCAGCTTAAGGGGCTACGAGCAGTACTTC
>.|.|TRBJ1-6|TRBV19
CASSITGDSPLHF
TGTGCCAGTAGTATAACGGGGGACTCACCCCTCCACTTT
>.|TRBD2|TRBJ2-7|TRBV2
CASSAVASGRWEQYF
TGTGCCAGCAGCGCCGTAGCTAGCGGGAGGTGGGAGCAGTACTTC
>.|TRBD2|TRBJ2-3|TRBV6-5
CASSYSSGGPPTF
TGTGCCAGCAGTTACTCAAGCGGGGGCCCTCCCACTTTT
>once|.|TRBJ2-7|TRBV5-5
CASSLAEPGSFYEQYF
TGTGCCAGCAGCTTGGCTGAGCCAGGGTCATTCTACGAGCAGTACTTC
>few|.|TRBJ2-7|TRBV30
CAWSRTYEQYF
TGTGCCTGGAGTAGGACCTACGAGCAGTACTTC
>.|TRBD2|TRBJ2-7|TRBV29-1
CSVDAGGVNEQYF
TGCAGCGTTGACGCGGGGGGAGTCAACGAGCAGTACTTC
>.|.|TRBJ1-5|TRBV5-8
CASSLGSGGQPQHF
TGTGCCAGCAGCTTGGGCTCAGGAGGGCAGCCCCAGCATTTT
>.|TRBD2|TRBJ2-7|TRBV6-6
CASSHSGLAGNYEQYF
TGTGCCAGCAGTCACTCGGGACTAGCGGGAAACTACGAGCAGTACTTC
>.|TRBD2|TRBJ2-3|TRBV4-3
CASSQELAGGQNTDTQYF
TGCGCCAGCAGCCAAGAACTAGCGGGGGGGCAGAACACAGATACGCAGTATTTT
>.|.|TRBJ2-2|TRBV18
CASSPRNTGELFF
TGTGCCAGCTCACCTCGAAACACCGGGGAGCTGTTTTTT
>.|.|TRBJ1-1|TRBV6-5
CASTYLVSEAFF
TGTGCCAGCACCTATCTTGTCAGTGAAGCTTTCTTT
>.|.|TRBJ2-3|TRBV30
CAWSPIDSKWTDTQYF
TGTGCCTGGAGCCCCATCGACAGCAAATGGACAGATACGCAGTATTTT
>.|.|TRBJ2-3|TRBV25-1
CASSEVAADTQYF
TGTGCCAGCAGTGAGGTAGCGGCAGATACGCAGTATTTT
>.|.|TRBJ1-5|TRBV6-1
CASRKQGGPGQPQHF
TGTGCCAGCAGAAAACAAGGGGGTCCGGGACAGCCCCAGCATTTT
>.|.|TRBJ2-1|TRBV6-5
CASSLPGGEQFF
TGTGCCAGCAGTTTGCCCGGGGGTGAGCAGTTCTTC
>.|.|TRBJ1-4|TRBV5-7
CASSPRVAPGLFF
TGTGCCAGCAGCCCTAGGGTCGCCCCGGGGCTGTTTTTT